This T cell receptor beta chain was sequenced for a study of shared clonotypes between healthy human individuals. A few counts support this clone. Some clones are missing from TCRdb's copy, which holds only in-frame ones; the method was immunoSEQ multiplex PCR. Altogether approximately 720,000 clones are present, 55% to 75% being singletons, with the ten largest covering approximately 1.8%. It was into CD45RA+ naive and CD45RA-negative memory subsets that the CD4+ cells were split. Germline V CDR1 and CDR2: MNHEY, SMNVEV (reference sequence). V was trimmed by 7 bases and J by 4 bases, leaving 13 bases between them. The CDR3 sequence is 13 residues long.

This clonotype was sampled from a woman aged 25 to 39 in good health. Sequencing was carried out using memory CD4+ T cells sorted from blood. Subset defined: CD45RA-negative fraction. This rearrangement joins TRBV27 to TRBJ1-2, with D uncertain. CDR3 protein: CASKPVEGYGYTF. CDR3 nucleotide sequence: TGTGCCAGCAAACCCGTGGAGGGCTATGGCTACACCTTC.